This TCR beta chain came from a study of chemoradiotherapy in HPV16-positive cancers. This clone was counted a few times. Antigen specificity is unknown. Using immunoSEQ multiplex PCR, the repertoire was profiled, and TCRdb retains in-frame clones only, with some absent. The sample holds 30,000 to 40,000 clones, around 80% seen once. Overall study findings and caveats: The functional HPV-specific definition rests on just a couple of HPV16-positive patients. During treatment, candidate HPV-specific clones and E7-related motifs expanded in tumor.

Germline CDR1 is KGHSH and CDR2 is LQKENI. The V gene end was trimmed by 6 bases and the J gene end by 6 bases; junction bases not matched to a gene: 10. The CDR3 runs 15 residues. The chain links TRBV18 to TRBJ1-2, with 10 bases matching TRBD1. Sequencing was performed on blood, taken from a patient who underwent chemoradiotherapy. The clonotype originates from a human donor with HPV-associated anogenital cancer. DNA for the CDR3: TGTGCCAGCTCGGTCCGGGACAGGGGTACCAATGGCTACACCTTC. As protein: CASSVRDRGTNGYTF.